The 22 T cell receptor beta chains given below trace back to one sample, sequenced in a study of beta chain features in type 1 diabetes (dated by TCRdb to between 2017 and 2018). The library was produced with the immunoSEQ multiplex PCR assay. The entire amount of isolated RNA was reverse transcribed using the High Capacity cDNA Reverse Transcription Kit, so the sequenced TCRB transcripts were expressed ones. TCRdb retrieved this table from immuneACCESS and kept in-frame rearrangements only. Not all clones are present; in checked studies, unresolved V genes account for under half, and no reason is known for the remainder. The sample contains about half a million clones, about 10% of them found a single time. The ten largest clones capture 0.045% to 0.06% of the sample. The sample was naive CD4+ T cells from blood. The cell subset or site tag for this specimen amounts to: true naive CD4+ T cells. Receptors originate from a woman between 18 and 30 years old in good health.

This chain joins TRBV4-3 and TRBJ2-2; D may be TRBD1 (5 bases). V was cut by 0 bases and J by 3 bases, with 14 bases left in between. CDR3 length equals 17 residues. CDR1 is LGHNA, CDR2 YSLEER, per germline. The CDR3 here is CASSQDGAVQDTGELFF. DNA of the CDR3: TGCGCCAGCAGCCAAGATGGAGCCGTACAGGACACCGGGGAGCTGTTTTTT.

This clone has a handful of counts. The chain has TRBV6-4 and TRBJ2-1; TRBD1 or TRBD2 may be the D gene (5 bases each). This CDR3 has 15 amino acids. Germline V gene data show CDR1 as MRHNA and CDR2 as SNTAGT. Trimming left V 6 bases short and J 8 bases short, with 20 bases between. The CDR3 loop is CASSGARGPYDEQFF. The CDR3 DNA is TGTGCCAGCAGCGGGGCGAGGGGCCCTTACGATGAGCAGTTCTTC.

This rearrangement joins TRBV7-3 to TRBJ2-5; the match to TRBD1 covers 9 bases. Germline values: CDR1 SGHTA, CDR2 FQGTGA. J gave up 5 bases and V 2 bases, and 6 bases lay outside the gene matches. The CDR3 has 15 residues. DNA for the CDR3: TGTGCCAGCAGCTTATCACAGGGGGCGCGGGAGACCCAGTACTTC. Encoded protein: CASSLSQGARETQYF.

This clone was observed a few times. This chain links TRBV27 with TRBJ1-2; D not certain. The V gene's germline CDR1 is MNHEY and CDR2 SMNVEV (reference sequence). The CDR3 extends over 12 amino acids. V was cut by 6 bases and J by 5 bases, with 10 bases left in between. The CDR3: CASSHPLYGYTF. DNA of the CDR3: TGTGCCAGCAGCCACCCCTTGTATGGCTACACCTTC.

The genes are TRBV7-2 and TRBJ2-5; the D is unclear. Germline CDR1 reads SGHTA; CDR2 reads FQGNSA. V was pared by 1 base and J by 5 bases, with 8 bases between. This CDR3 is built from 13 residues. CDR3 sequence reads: CASSLEPAETQYF. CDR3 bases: TGTGCCAGCAGCTTAGAACCGGCGGAGACCCAGTACTTC. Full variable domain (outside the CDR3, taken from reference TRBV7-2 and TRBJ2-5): GAGVSQSPSNKVTEKGKDVELRCDPISGHTALYWYRQSLGQGLEFLIYFQGNSAPDKSGLPSDRFSAERTGGSVSTLTIQRTQQEDSAVYLCASSLEPAETQYFGPGTRLLVL.

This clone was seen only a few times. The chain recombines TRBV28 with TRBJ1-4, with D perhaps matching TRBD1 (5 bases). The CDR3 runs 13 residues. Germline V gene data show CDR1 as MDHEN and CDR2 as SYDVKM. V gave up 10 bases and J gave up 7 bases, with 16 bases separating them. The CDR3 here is CATRGRRGEKLFF. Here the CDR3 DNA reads TGTGCCACCCGGGGCCGACGGGGTGAAAAACTGTTTTTT. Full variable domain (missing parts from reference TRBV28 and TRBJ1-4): DVKVTQSSRYLVKRTGEKVFLECVQDMDHENMFWYRQDPGLGLRLIYFSYDVKMKEKGDIPEGYSVSREKKERFSLILESASTNQTSMYLCATRGRRGEKLFFGSGTQLSVL.

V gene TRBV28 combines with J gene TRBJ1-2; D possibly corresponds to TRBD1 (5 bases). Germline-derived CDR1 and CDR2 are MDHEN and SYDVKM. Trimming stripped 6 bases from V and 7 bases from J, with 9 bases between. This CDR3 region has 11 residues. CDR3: CASSLGGGYTF. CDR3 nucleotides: TGTGCCAGCAGCCTCGGGGGTGGCTACACCTTC.

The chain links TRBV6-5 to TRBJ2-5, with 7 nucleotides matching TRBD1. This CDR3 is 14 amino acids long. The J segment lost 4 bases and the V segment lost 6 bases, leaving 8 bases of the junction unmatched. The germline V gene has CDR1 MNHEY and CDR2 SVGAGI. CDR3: CASRAQGRGETQYF. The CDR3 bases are TGTGCCAGCAGGGCACAGGGGAGAGGAGAGACCCAGTACTTC.

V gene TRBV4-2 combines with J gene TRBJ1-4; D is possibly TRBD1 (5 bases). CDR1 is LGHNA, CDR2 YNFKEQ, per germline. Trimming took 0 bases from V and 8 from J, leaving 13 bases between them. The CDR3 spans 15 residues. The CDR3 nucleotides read TGTGCCAGCAGCCAAGAGGGCCAGGGAGACGAAAAACTGTTTTTT. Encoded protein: CASSQEGQGDEKLFF.

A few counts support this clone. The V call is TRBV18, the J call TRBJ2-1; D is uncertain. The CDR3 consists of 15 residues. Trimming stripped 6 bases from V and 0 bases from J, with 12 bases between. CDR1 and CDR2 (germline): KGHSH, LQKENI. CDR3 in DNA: TGTGCCAGCTCGGAACTTTGGGGCTCCTACAATGAGCAGTTCTTC. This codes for CASSELWGSYNEQFF.

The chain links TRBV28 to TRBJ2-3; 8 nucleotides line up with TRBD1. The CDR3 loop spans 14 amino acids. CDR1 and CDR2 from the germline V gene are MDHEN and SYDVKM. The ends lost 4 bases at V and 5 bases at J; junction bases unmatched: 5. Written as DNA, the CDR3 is TGTGCCAGCAGTTGGACAGGGCTTCGAGATACGCAGTATTTT. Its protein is CASSWTGLRDTQYF.

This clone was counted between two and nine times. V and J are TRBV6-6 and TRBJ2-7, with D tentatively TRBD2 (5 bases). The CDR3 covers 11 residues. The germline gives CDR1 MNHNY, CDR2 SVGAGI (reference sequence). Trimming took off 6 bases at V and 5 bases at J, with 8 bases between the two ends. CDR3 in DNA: TGTGCCAGCAGCCGGGGAGACGAGCAGTACTTC. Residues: CASSRGDEQYF.

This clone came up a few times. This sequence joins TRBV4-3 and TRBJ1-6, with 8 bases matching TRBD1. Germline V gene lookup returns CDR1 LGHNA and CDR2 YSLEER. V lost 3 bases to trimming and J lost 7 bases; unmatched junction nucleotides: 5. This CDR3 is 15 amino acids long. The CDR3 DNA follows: TGCGCCAGCAGCCACCGGACAGGGCGGAATTCACCCCTCCACTTT. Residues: CASSHRTGRNSPLHF.

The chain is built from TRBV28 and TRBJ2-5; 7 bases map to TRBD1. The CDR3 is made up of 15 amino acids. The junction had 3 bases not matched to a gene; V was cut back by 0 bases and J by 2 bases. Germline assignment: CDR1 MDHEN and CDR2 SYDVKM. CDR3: CASSLWTGSQETQYF. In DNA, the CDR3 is TGTGCCAGCAGTTTATGGACAGGGTCACAAGAGACCCAGTACTTC.

The CDR3 here is CAWSVGGTGRGTYEQYF. The CDR3 nucleotides are TGTGCCTGGAGTGTTGGCGGGACAGGGCGGGGGACCTACGAGCAGTACTTC. The chain combines TRBV30 with TRBJ2-7; 9 nucleotides agree with TRBD1. The germline gives CDR1 GTSNPN, CDR2 SVGIG (reference sequence). V dropped 0 bases and J dropped 2; count of bases not matched to a gene: 11. There are 17 residues in the CDR3.

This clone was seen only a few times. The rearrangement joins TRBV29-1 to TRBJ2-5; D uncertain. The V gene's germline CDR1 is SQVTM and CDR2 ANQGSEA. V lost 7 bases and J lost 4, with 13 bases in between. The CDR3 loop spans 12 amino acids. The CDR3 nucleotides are TGCAGCGCAAGGGTCATCGGAGAGACCCAGTACTTC. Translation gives CSARVIGETQYF.

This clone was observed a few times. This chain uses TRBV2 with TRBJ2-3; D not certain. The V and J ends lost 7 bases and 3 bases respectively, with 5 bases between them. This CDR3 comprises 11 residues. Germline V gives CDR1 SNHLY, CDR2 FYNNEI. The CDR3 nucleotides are TGTGCCAGCACGGGTACAGATACGCAGTATTTT. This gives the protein CASTGTDTQYF. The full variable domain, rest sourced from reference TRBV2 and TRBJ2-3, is EPEVTQTPSHQVTQMGQEVILRCVPISNHLYFYWYRQILGQKVEFLVSFYNNEISEKSEIFDDQFSVERPDGSNFTLKIRSTKLEDSAMYFCASTGTDTQYFGPGTRLTVL.

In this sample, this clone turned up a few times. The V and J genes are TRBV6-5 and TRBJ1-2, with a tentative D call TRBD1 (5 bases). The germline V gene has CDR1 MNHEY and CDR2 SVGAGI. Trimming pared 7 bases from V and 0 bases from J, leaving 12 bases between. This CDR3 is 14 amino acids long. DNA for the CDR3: TGTGCCAGCATGCGGACACCCTCTAACTATGGCTACACCTTC. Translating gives CASMRTPSNYGYTF.

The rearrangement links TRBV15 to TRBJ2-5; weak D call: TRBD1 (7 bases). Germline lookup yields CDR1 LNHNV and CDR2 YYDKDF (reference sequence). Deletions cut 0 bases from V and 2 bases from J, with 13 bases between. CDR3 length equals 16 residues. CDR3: CATSRDQGGGQETQYF. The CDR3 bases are TGTGCCACCAGCAGAGACCAGGGGGGCGGGCAAGAGACCCAGTACTTC.

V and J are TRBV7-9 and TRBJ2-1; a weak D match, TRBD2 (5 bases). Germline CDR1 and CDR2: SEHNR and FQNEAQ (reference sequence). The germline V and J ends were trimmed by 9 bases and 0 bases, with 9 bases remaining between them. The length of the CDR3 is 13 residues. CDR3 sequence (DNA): TGTGCCAGTGGACTTAGCTCCTACAATGAGCAGTTCTTC. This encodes CASGLSSYNEQFF.

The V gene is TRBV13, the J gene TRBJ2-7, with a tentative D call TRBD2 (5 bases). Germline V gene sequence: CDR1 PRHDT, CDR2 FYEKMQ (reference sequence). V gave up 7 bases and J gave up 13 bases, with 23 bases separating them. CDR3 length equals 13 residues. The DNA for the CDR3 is TGTGCCAGCAACCCCGCCGGGCGGGCTAGAATCTACTTC. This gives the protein CASNPAGRARIYF.

The CDR3 loop is CASSVGVTDYTGELFF. The CDR3 bases are TGTGCCAGCAGCGTAGGAGTAACGGACTACACCGGGGAGCTGTTTTTT. The rearrangement joins TRBV9 to TRBJ2-2, with D possibly TRBD2 on 5 matching bases. With 0 bases removed from V and 3 bases from J, the gap between germline ends came to 12 bases. From germline, CDR1 is SGDLS and CDR2 YYNGEE. The CDR3 contains 16 residues.